These 18 T cell receptor beta chains were all obtained from the same sample, sequenced in a study of OX40 agonist ivuxolimab in advanced cancers. Clones were read by immunoSEQ multiplex PCR, and TCRdb kept only the in-frame ones, dropping some. The sample records about 64,000 clones, about 87% being singletons. This material consisted of CD4+ or CD8+ T cells sorted from blood, taken in a trial of the OX40 agonist ivuxolimab. The receptors were sampled from an adult with an advanced solid tumor such as melanoma, head and neck, liver or kidney cancer.

The CDR3 here is CASTGQENTEAFF. The CDR3 DNA follows: TGTGCCAGCACCGGACAGGAAAACACTGAAGCTTTCTTT. The V gene is TRBV18, the J gene TRBJ1-1, with TRBD1 matching 7 bases. The CDR3 is 13 residues long. The V gene's germline CDR1 is KGHSH and CDR2 LQKENI. V lost 8 bases and J lost 2; bases outside the gene matches: 5.

This chain joins TRBV18 and TRBJ2-5; 10 bases are a match to TRBD1. J lost 4 bases, V lost 5 bases, and 10 bases had no gene match. Germline CDR1 and CDR2: KGHSH and LQKENI. The CDR3 runs 16 residues. CDR3: CASSRQGAPVAETQYF. CDR3 DNA sequence: TGTGCCAGCTCAAGACAGGGGGCGCCGGTTGCAGAGACCCAGTACTTC.

This chain joins TRBV14 and TRBJ2-3; TRBD1 matches 7 bases. Germline V gene lookup returns CDR1 SGHDN and CDR2 FVKESK. After removal of 5 bases from V and 3 bases from J, the junction contained 11 bases not matched to a gene. The CDR3 is made up of 16 amino acids. The CDR3 DNA reads as TGTGCCAGCAGCTCAAAGACAGGGTTGTGGACAGATACGCAGTATTTT. It codes for CASSSKTGLWTDTQYF.

This clone occurred once. The rearrangement links TRBV30 to TRBJ2-5; 8 bases map to TRBD2. The CDR3 loop spans 14 amino acids. Germline assignment: CDR1 GTSNPN and CDR2 SVGIG (reference sequence). Unmatched junction bases numbered 9, after V lost 4 bases and J lost 5 bases. This CDR3 is CAWTSGSGTETQYF. The CDR3 nucleotides are TGTGCCTGGACGTCCGGTAGCGGGACCGAGACCCAGTACTTC. Using reference TRBV30 and TRBJ2-5 for the parts outside the CDR3, the full variable domain is SQTIHQWPATLVQPVGSPLSLECTVEGTSNPNLYWYRQAAGRGLQLLFYSVGIGQISSEVPQNLSASRPQDRQFILSSKKLLLSDSGFYLCAWTSGSGTETQYFGPGTRLLVL.

The chain employs TRBV30 and TRBJ1-5; D is uncertain. The CDR3 has 13 amino acids. Germline V CDR1 and CDR2: GTSNPN, SVGIG (reference sequence). V was clipped by 2 bases and J by 5 bases, with 10 bases between them. In DNA form, the CDR3 reads TGTGCCTGGAGTCACTCCGGGGATCAGCCCCAGCATTTT. It specifies CAWSHSGDQPQHF.

This clone has just one count. The chain carries TRBV7-9 and TRBJ1-2, with 9 bases matching TRBD1. The CDR3 has 15 amino acids. The trim removed 5 bases at V and 4 bases at J, leaving 8 bases unmatched. Germline CDR1 reads SEHNR; CDR2 reads FQNEAQ (reference sequence). The CDR3 region is CASSLGQGTPYGYTF. CDR3 sequence (DNA): TGTGCCAGCAGCCTCGGACAGGGGACCCCCTATGGCTACACCTTC.

This chain uses TRBV18 with TRBJ2-7, with D possibly matching TRBD2 (5 bases). V lost 3 bases and J 2 bases, leaving 11 bases between the germline ends. The CDR3 has 14 residues. The V gene's germline CDR1 is KGHSH and CDR2 LQKENI. CDR3 DNA: TGTGCCAGCTCACCCGGGGAGCAAGCCTACGAGCAGTACTTC. It specifies CASSPGEQAYEQYF.

V and J are TRBV10-3 and TRBJ1-2, with 9 bases aligning to TRBD1. This CDR3 has 13 amino acids. Germline V gene data show CDR1 as ENHRY and CDR2 as SYGVKD. V dropped 7 bases and J dropped 8; count of bases not matched to a gene: 8. The CDR3 region is CAITLGQGHGYTF. CDR3 coding DNA: TGTGCCATCACCCTCGGACAGGGGCACGGCTACACCTTC.

The chain has TRBV5-7 and TRBJ1-4, with 8 bases lining up with TRBD1. TRBV5-7 counts as an open reading frame of uncertain function. The J segment lost 7 bases and the V segment lost 6 bases, leaving 8 bases of the junction unmatched. The CDR3 consists of 14 residues. This CDR3 is CASTWKQGVEKLFF. The CDR3 DNA reads TGTGCCAGCACCTGGAAACAGGGGGTTGAAAAACTGTTTTTT.

The V and J genes are TRBV5-4 and TRBJ2-6; weak D call: TRBD1 (6 bases). This CDR3 region has 15 residues. CDR1 is SGHNT and CDR2 is YYREEE in the germline V gene (reference sequence). Trimming took 2 bases from V and 0 from J, leaving 6 bases between them. The CDR3 spells CASSLQGSGANVLTF. CDR3 DNA: TGTGCCAGCAGCTTACAGGGCTCTGGGGCCAACGTCCTGACTTTC.

The chain has TRBV5-6 and TRBJ2-7; TRBD2 matches 10 bases. Germline V gene lookup returns CDR1 SGHDT and CDR2 YYEEEE. The V segment lost 6 bases and the J segment 6 bases; nucleotides outside the gene matches: 12. The CDR3 is 15 amino acids. The CDR3 here is CASIYWAAGGGEQYF. The CDR3 DNA reads TGTGCCAGCATCTACTGGGCAGCGGGAGGGGGCGAGCAGTACTTC.

J is TRBJ2-7 and V is TRBV29-1, with TRBD2 matching 9 bases. With V trimmed by 5 bases and J by 2 bases, 4 bases remained unmatched. Germline CDR1 and CDR2: SQVTM and ANQGSEA. There are 13 residues in the CDR3. The CDR3 DNA reads as TGCAGCGTTCAGCGGGAGGCCCCCTACGAGCAGTACTTC. As protein: CSVQREAPYEQYF.

The V gene is TRBV7-2, the J gene TRBJ2-3; 8 bases are shared with TRBD2. The CDR3 sequence is 17 residues long. Germline loops: CDR1 SGHTA, CDR2 FQGNSA. Trimming at V came to 2 bases and at J to 5 bases, leaving 12 bases not matched to a gene. CDR3 sequence (DNA): TGTGCCAGCAGCTTACGGGGGAGGAGCGGGAGAATAGATACGCAGTATTTT. Translating it yields CASSLRGRSGRIDTQYF.

The chain links TRBV11-1 to TRBJ2-1; 12 bases align to TRBD2. Germline values: CDR1 SGHAT, CDR2 FQDESV (reference sequence). The CDR3 covers 19 residues. Germline trimming cut 1 base from V and 0 bases from J; bases unmatched to any gene: 7. The CDR3 region has the DNA TGTGCCAGCAGCTTAGAAACTAGCGGGGGGTATAACTCCTACAATGAGCAGTTCTTC. Translating gives CASSLETSGGYNSYNEQFF.

The V call is TRBV25-1, the J call TRBJ2-2; 10 bases line up with TRBD2. The CDR3 totals 14 residues. Losses at the gene ends were 6 bases for V and 6 bases for J; bases not matched to a gene: 4. Germline V gene sequence: CDR1 MGHDK, CDR2 SYGVNS. The CDR3 reads CASRWTSGPGELFF. CDR3 DNA: TGTGCCAGCAGATGGACTAGCGGTCCCGGGGAGCTGTTTTTT.

This rearrangement joins TRBV21-1 to TRBJ1-2. TRBV21-1 is a listed pseudogene. The CDR3 runs to 15 residues. CDR3 amino acids: CASSKEPRLIYGYTF. CDR3 in DNA: TGTGCCAGCAGCAAAGAGCCTCGACTTATCTATGGCTACACCTTC.

The rearrangement joins TRBV6-1 to TRBJ1-2; 9 bases match TRBD1. The CDR3 totals 13 residues. Germline-derived CDR1 and CDR2 are MNHNS and SASEGT. V shed 6 bases and J 6 bases; nucleotides not matched to a gene: 5. The DNA for the CDR3 is TGTGCCAGCAGAACGGGACAGGGCGATGGCTACACCTTC. Protein sequence: CASRTGQGDGYTF.

The chain carries TRBV7-9 and TRBJ2-7; a possible D gene is TRBD1 (6 bases). The CDR3 is made up of 13 amino acids. Per germline, CDR1 SEHNR and CDR2 FQNEAQ (reference sequence). The V end was cut by 6 bases, the J end by 1 base, with 10 bases between. The CDR3 loop reads CASSFGQSYEQYF. The DNA for the CDR3 is TGTGCCAGCAGTTTTGGACAGTCCTACGAGCAGTACTTC.